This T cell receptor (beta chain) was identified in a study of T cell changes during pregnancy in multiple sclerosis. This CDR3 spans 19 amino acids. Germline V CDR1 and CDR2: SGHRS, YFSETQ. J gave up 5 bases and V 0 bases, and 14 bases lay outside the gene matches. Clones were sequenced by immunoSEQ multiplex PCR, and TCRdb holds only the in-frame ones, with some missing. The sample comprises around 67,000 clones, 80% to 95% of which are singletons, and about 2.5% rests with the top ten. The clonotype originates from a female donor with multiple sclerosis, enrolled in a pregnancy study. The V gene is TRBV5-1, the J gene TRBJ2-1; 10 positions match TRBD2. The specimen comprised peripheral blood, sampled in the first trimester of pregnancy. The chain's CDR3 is CASSLEASGSQVLNNEQFF. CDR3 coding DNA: TGCGCCAGCAGCTTGGAGGCTAGCGGGAGTCAGGTTTTAAACAATGAGCAGTTCTTC.